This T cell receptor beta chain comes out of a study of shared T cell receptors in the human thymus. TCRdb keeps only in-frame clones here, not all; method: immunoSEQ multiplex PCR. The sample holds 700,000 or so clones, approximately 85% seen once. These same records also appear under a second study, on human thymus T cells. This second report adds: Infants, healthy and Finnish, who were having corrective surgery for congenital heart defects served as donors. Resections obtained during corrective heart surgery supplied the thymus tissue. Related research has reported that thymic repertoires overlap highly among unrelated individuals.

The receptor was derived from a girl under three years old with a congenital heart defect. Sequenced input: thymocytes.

The chain's CDR3 is CASRPAGDHEQYF. CDR3 nucleotide sequence: TGTGCCAGCAGGCCTGCGGGGGACCACGAGCAGTACTTC. This chain uses TRBV14 with TRBJ2-7, with 7 bases matching TRBD2. The CDR3 is 13 amino acids. Losses at the gene ends were 6 bases for V and 5 bases for J; bases not matched to a gene: 7. Germline V gene sequence: CDR1 SGHDN, CDR2 FVKESK.